A single sample is the source of the 25 T cell receptor beta chains below, sequenced in a study of cytomegalovirus exposure and HLA in healthy donors. This PCR relied on a set of 60 Vbeta primers and 13 Jbeta primers. Produced via immunoSEQ multiplex PCR; TCRdb's table is partial and in-frame only. The sample records approximately 290,000 clones, 80% being singletons. The sequenced sample consisted of PBMCs. The receptors derive from a girl under 10 years old in good health and CMV-seronegative.

This sequence joins TRBV6-5 and TRBJ2-7; 8 nucleotides match TRBD1. V was pared by 9 bases and J by 7 bases, with 14 bases of the junction left unmatched. The CDR3 covers 14 residues. Germline V gene sequence: CDR1 MNHEY, CDR2 SVGAGI. CDR3 amino acids: CASSIGQGPGEQYF. CDR3 DNA sequence: TGTGCCAGTTCGATTGGACAGGGACCGGGTGAGCAGTACTTC.

The chain recombines TRBV5-5 with TRBJ1-5, with unresolved D. CDR1 is SGHKS and CDR2 is YYEKEE in the germline V gene (reference sequence). Trimming took off 3 bases at V and 3 bases at J, with 10 bases between the two ends. The CDR3 extends over 14 amino acids. The CDR3 DNA reads TGTGCCAGCAGCTCCCCGGAGACCAATCAGCCCCAGCATTTT. Amino acid sequence: CASSSPETNQPQHF.

The genes are TRBV4-1 and TRBJ2-5, with D perhaps matching TRBD2 (6 bases). Trimming pared 4 bases from V and 3 bases from J, leaving 21 bases between. Germline CDR1 is MGHRA and CDR2 is YSYEKL. The CDR3 spans 17 residues. The CDR3 nucleotides are TGCGCCAGCAGCCGAGAGATTCCGGGACTGGGAGAAGAGACCCAGTACTTC. The encoded protein is CASSREIPGLGEETQYF.

The rearrangement uses TRBV15 and TRBJ1-1; no reliable D call. Germline V gene lookup returns CDR1 LNHNV and CDR2 YYDKDF (reference sequence). This CDR3 is 11 amino acids long. V gave up 3 bases and J gave up 11 bases, with 10 bases separating them. CDR3 amino acids: CATSSGNEAFF. The DNA of the CDR3 is TGTGCCACCAGCAGCGGGAATGAGGCTTTCTTT.

The V gene is TRBV6-1, the J gene TRBJ2-7; a weak D match, TRBD2 (5 bases). With 6 bases removed from V and 0 bases from J, the gap between germline ends came to 9 bases. CDR3 size: 13 residues. Looked up from germline, CDR1 is MNHNS and CDR2 is SASEGT. CDR3: CASREANSYEQYF. The CDR3 DNA reads TGTGCCAGCAGGGAGGCCAACTCCTACGAGCAGTACTTC.

The chain carries TRBV10-3 and TRBJ2-7; 8 bases agree with TRBD1. Germline CDR1 and CDR2: ENHRY and SYGVKD. V lost 9 bases to trimming and J lost 3 bases; unmatched junction nucleotides: 7. The CDR3 has 13 amino acids. In nucleotides, the CDR3 is TGTGCCATTCAGGACAGGGTTAGCTACGAGCAGTACTTC. Translating it yields CAIQDRVSYEQYF.

This clone has only a few counts. This rearrangement joins TRBV7-9 to TRBJ1-1; 8 bases agree with TRBD1. Germline V CDR1 and CDR2: SEHNR, FQNEAQ (reference sequence). CDR3 length equals 13 residues. V gave up 7 bases and J gave up 1 base; unmatched junction bases: 2. CDR3 region: CASTGTGNTEAFF. CDR3 DNA: TGTGCCAGCACCGGGACAGGGAACACTGAAGCTTTCTTT.

In its sample, this clone was seen once. This chain connects TRBV5-6 to TRBJ1-1, with D perhaps matching TRBD1 (5 bases). With 7 bases removed from V and 3 bases from J, the gap between germline ends came to 13 bases. The CDR3 extends over 13 amino acids. Germline-derived CDR1 and CDR2 are SGHDT and YYEEEE. CDR3 residues: CASGRVRDTEAFF. The CDR3 bases are TGTGCCAGCGGCAGGGTACGGGACACTGAAGCTTTCTTT.

The J gene is TRBJ2-5, the V gene TRBV9; 13 positions agree with TRBD2. The germline V gene encodes CDR1 SGDLS and CDR2 YYNGEE. Trimming cost V 4 bases and J 5 bases; bases outside gene matches: 8. The CDR3 spans 16 residues. CDR3 nucleotides: TGTGCCAGCAGCAAGACTAGCGGGGGGAGGGATGAGACCCAGTACTTC. This translates into CASSKTSGGRDETQYF.

The chain recombines TRBV9 with TRBJ2-5, with a weak D call TRBD2 (6 bases). CDR3 length equals 10 residues. Germline loops: CDR1 SGDLS, CDR2 YYNGEE. Between the trimmed V and J ends, which lost 10 bases and 4 bases, there was a span of 8 bases. In DNA form, the CDR3 reads TGTGCCGGGGGAGGAGAGACCCAGTACTTC. This sequence encodes CAGGGETQYF.

As DNA, the CDR3 is TGTGCCAGCAGCCAGACAGGGAGTAGGGAGCAGTACTTC. The encoded protein is CASSQTGSREQYF. The chain recombines TRBV7-6 with TRBJ2-7; TRBD1 matches 7 bases. Germline V gene sequence: CDR1 SGHVS, CDR2 FNYEAQ. This CDR3 has 13 amino acids. After removal of 5 bases from V and 7 bases from J, the junction contained 8 bases not matched to a gene.

The chain uses TRBV4-1 and TRBJ1-1, with D possibly TRBD1 on 5 matching bases. The CDR3 is 12 residues long. Germline lookup yields CDR1 MGHRA and CDR2 YSYEKL. The V and J ends lost 9 bases and 1 base respectively, with 9 bases between them. CDR3 in DNA: TGCGCCAGTAAGGGGCAGAACACTGAAGCTTTCTTT. Amino acids: CASKGQNTEAFF.

The chain carries TRBV7-7 and TRBJ2-5; the match to TRBD1 covers 7 bases. Germline-derived CDR1 and CDR2 are SSHAT and FNYEAQ (reference sequence). CDR3 length: 13 amino acids. The trim removed 4 bases at V and 7 bases at J, leaving 6 bases unmatched. CDR3 amino acids: CASSSGQLSTQYF. CDR3 DNA sequence: TGTGCCAGCAGCTCGGGACAGTTGTCGACCCAGTACTTC.

The CDR3 loop reads CASWDMGNQPQHF. As DNA, the CDR3 is TGTGCCAGCTGGGACATGGGCAATCAGCCCCAGCATTTT. J is TRBJ1-5 and V is TRBV10-3; a possible D gene is TRBD1 (6 bases). CDR3 length: 13 amino acids. Germline V gene lookup returns CDR1 ENHRY and CDR2 SYGVKD. The V and J ends lost 10 bases and 2 bases respectively, with 12 bases between them.

The V gene is TRBV10-3, the J gene TRBJ1-2, with 9 bases lining up with TRBD1. This CDR3 contains 15 residues. After removal of 3 bases from V and 7 bases from J, the junction contained 9 bases not matched to a gene. Germline V gene data show CDR1 as ENHRY and CDR2 as SYGVKD. The DNA for the CDR3 is TGTGCCATCAGTGAATATGGGACAGGGAGGGGTGGCTACACCTTC. It translates to CAISEYGTGRGGYTF.

The V gene is TRBV5-4, the J gene TRBJ2-5; TRBD1 aligns across 9 bases. With the DNA end fitting TRBJ2-7 better, the J assignment may be wrong. Germline CDR1 reads SGHNT; CDR2 reads YYREEE (reference sequence). This CDR3 region has 14 residues. CDR3 amino acids: CASSFGTGTYEQYF. CDR3 DNA: TGTGCCAGCAGCTTTGGGACAGGGACGTACGAGCAGTACTTC.

The V and J genes are TRBV7-9 and TRBJ1-2; unclear D gene. Between the trimmed V and J ends, which lost 5 bases and 8 bases, there was a span of 21 bases. CDR3 length: 15 residues. Germline CDR1 is SEHNR and CDR2 is FQNEAQ (reference sequence). CDR3 sequence reads: CASSPGVAVIYGYTF. DNA for the CDR3: TGTGCCAGCAGCCCAGGTGTGGCAGTGATCTACGGCTACACCTTC.

In its sample, this clone was seen once. CDR3 protein: CASSQKKGTGNGYTF. The CDR3 DNA sequence: TGCGCCAGCAGCCAAAAAAAGGGGACAGGGAATGGCTACACCTTC. The chain combines TRBV4-1 with TRBJ1-2; TRBD1 matches at 9 bases. V was pared by 2 bases and J by 6 bases, with 7 bases of the junction left unmatched. Germline assignment: CDR1 MGHRA and CDR2 YSYEKL. The CDR3 totals 15 residues.

The genes are TRBV19 and TRBJ2-1; 8 bases are shared with TRBD2. Germline lookup yields CDR1 LNHDA and CDR2 SQIVND (reference sequence). The CDR3 spans 14 residues. The V segment lost 3 bases and the J segment 9 bases; nucleotides outside the gene matches: 7. CDR3 sequence: CASSIVGRASEQFF. CDR3 nucleotides: TGTGCCAGTAGTATTGTCGGGAGGGCCAGTGAGCAGTTCTTC.

J is TRBJ2-5 and V is TRBV6-1; 9 bases agree with TRBD1. This CDR3 has 14 residues. With V trimmed by 4 bases and J by 11 bases, 11 bases remained unmatched. The germline gives CDR1 MNHNS, CDR2 SASEGT. The CDR3 is CASSVRDRVGEQYF. The CDR3 DNA follows: TGTGCCAGCAGTGTCCGGGACAGGGTCGGGGAGCAGTACTTC.

A single count supports this clone. V usage is TRBV7-9 and J usage is TRBJ2-7, with a weak D call TRBD2 (5 bases). Trimming took 5 bases from V and 5 from J, leaving 19 bases between them. Germline V gives CDR1 SEHNR, CDR2 FQNEAQ (reference sequence). There are 15 residues in the CDR3. This CDR3 is CASSQTGEFFHEQYF. DNA for the CDR3: TGTGCCAGCAGCCAGACCGGGGAGTTTTTCCACGAGCAGTACTTC. Full variable domain (outside the CDR3, taken from reference TRBV7-9 and TRBJ2-7): DTGVSQNPRHKITKRGQNVTFRCDPISEHNRLYWYRQTLGQGPEFLTYFQNEAQLEKSRLLSDRFSAERPKGSFSTLEIQRTEQGDSAMYLCASSQTGEFFHEQYFGPGTRLTVT.

The chain has TRBV2 and TRBJ2-5, with TRBD2 identical over 7 bases. The end of the DNA is better explained by TRBJ2-7, so the J call may be wrong. CDR1 SNHLY and CDR2 FYNNEI come from the germline V gene. The CDR3 is 13 residues long. CDR3 DNA sequence: TGTGCCAGCAGGTCGGGAGGTGTTTACGAGCAGTACTTC. It encodes CASRSGGVYEQYF.

The rearrangement uses TRBV6-4 and TRBJ2-1; TRBD2 aligns across 14 bases. The germline V gene encodes CDR1 MRHNA and CDR2 SNTAGT. The V gene end was trimmed by 4 bases and the J gene end by 7 bases; junction bases not matched to a gene: 3. The CDR3 consists of 15 residues. The CDR3 nucleotides are TGTGCCAGCAGTGCGACTAGCGGGGGGGGAAATGAGCAGTTCTTC. It encodes CASSATSGGGNEQFF.

This sequence joins TRBV5-1 and TRBJ2-5, with 10 positions matching TRBD2. V lost 6 bases, J lost 1 base, and 12 bases stayed unmatched. This CDR3 spans 17 amino acids. Germline CDR1 and CDR2: SGHRS and YFSETQ. The CDR3 DNA reads TGCGCCAGCAAGGGACTAGCGAAGCTAGTCAGCCAAGAGACCCAGTACTTC. Residues: CASKGLAKLVSQETQYF.

This chain links TRBV6-5 with TRBJ2-7, with D tentatively TRBD2 (6 bases). V was pared by 6 bases and J by 3 bases, with 12 bases between. The CDR3 totals 13 residues. Germline assignment: CDR1 MNHEY and CDR2 SVGAGI. The CDR3 here is CASSRGGFYEQYF. CDR3 coding DNA: TGTGCCAGCAGCCGCGGAGGGTTCTACGAGCAGTACTTC.